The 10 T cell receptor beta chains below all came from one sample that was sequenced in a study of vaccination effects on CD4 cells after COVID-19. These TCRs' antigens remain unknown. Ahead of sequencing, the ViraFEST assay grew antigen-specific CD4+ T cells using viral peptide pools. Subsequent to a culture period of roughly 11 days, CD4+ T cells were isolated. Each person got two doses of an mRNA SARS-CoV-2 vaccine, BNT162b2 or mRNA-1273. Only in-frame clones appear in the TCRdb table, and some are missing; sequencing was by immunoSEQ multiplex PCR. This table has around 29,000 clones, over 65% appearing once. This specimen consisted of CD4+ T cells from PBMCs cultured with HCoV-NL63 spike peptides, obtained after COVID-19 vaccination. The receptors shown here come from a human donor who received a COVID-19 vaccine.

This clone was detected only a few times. The CDR3 protein is CASSQDYAQTGGSGNTIYF. In DNA, the CDR3 is TGCGCCAGCAGCCAAGATTATGCTCAGACAGGGGGCTCTGGAAACACCATATATTTT. The chain recombines TRBV4-1 with TRBJ1-3; TRBD1 matches 9 bases. In germline, CDR1 is MGHRA, CDR2 YSYEKL. V shed 0 bases, J shed 0 bases, and the junction held 9 bases outside the gene matches. The CDR3 is made up of 19 amino acids.

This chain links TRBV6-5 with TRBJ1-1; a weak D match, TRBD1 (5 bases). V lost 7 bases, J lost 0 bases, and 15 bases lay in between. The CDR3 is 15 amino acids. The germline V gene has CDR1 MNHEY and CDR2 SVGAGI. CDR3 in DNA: TGTGCCAGCACACCAAGCGGGGCGATGAACACTGAAGCTTTCTTT. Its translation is CASTPSGAMNTEAFF.

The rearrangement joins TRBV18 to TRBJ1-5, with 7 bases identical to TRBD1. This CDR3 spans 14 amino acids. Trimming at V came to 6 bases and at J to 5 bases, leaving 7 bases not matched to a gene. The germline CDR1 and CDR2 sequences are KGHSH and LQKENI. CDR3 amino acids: CASSTQGLHQPQHF. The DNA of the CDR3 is TGTGCCAGCTCTACACAGGGGCTTCATCAGCCCCAGCATTTT.

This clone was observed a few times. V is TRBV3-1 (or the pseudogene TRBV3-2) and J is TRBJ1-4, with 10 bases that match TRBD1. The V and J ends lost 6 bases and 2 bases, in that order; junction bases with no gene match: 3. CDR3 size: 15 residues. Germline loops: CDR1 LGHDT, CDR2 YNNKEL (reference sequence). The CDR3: CASRPGQGTNEKLFF. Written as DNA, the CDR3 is TGTGCCAGCAGACCGGGACAGGGGACTAATGAAAAACTGTTTTTT.

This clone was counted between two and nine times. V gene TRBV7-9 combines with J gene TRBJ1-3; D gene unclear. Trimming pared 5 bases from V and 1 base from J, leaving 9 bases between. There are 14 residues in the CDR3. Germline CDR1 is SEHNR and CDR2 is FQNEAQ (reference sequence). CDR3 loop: CASSPDFSGNTIYF. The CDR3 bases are TGTGCCAGCAGCCCGGACTTTTCTGGAAACACCATATATTTT.

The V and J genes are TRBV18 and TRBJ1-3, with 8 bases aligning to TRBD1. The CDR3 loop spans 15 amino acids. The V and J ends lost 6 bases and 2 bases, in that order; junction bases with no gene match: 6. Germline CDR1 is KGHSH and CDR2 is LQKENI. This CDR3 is CASSGDRGPGNTIYF. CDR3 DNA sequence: TGTGCCAGCTCGGGCGACAGGGGCCCTGGAAACACCATATATTTT. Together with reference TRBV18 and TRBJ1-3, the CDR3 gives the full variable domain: NAGVMQNPRHLVRRRGQEARLRCSPMKGHSHVYWYRQLPEEGLKFMVYLQKENIIDESGMPKERFSAEFPKEGPSILRIQQVVRGDSAAYFCASSGDRGPGNTIYFGEGSWLTVV.

CDR3 DNA: TGTGCCAGCAGTGAAAACTGGTACAATCAGCCCCAGCATTTT. Its protein product is CASSENWYNQPQHF. The genes are TRBV6-1 and TRBJ1-5; D uncertain. Germline V CDR1 and CDR2: MNHNS, SASEGT. The CDR3 loop spans 14 amino acids. V was shortened by 2 bases and J by 3 bases, with 8 bases between the two germline ends.

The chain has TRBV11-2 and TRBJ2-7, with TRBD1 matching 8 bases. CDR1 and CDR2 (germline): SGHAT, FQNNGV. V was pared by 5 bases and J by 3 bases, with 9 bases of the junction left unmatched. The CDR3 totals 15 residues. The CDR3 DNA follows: TGTGCCAGCAGCCATGGCCGGGACAGGTTCTACGAGCAGTACTTC. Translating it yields CASSHGRDRFYEQYF. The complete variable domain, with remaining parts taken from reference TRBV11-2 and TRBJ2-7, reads EAGVAQSPRYKIIEKRQSVAFWCNPISGHATLYWYQQILGQGPKLLIQFQNNGVVDDSQLPKDRFSAERLKGVDSTLKIQPAKLEDSAVYLCASSHGRDRFYEQYFGPGTRLTVT.

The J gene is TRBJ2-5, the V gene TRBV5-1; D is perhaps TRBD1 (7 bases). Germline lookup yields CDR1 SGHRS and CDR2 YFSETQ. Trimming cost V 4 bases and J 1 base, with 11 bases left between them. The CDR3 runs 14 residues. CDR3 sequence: CASSRGDSQETQYF. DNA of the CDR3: TGCGCCAGCAGCCGCGGGGACAGCCAAGAGACCCAGTACTTC.

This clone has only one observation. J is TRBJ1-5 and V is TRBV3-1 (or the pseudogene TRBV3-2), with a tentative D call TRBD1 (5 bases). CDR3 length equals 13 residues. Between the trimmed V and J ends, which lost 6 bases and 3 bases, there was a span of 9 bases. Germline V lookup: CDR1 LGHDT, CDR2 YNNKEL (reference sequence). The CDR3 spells CASSWGPNQPQHF. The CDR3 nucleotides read TGTGCCAGCAGTTGGGGACCCAATCAGCCCCAGCATTTT.